This note documents a single TCR beta chain sequence. Antigen specificity is unknown. V was shortened by 4 bases and J by 6 bases, with 12 bases between the two germline ends. Looked up from germline, CDR1 is SEHNR and CDR2 is FQNEAQ (reference sequence). There are 14 residues in the CDR3. The sample originates from a study of shared clonotypes between healthy human individuals. Study-wide points: The genetic and exposure-history diversity represented was limited by few donors. The researchers took only blood, and tissue repertoires probably look different.

Terminally differentiated effector memory CD45RA+ cells were excluded by CCR7 positive selection of CD45RO-negative cells. Those who donated were healthy HIV-negative adults, with no recent acute infections or vaccinations reported. In the authors' methods: Without quality scores, immunoSEQ junctional reads could not be filtered like full-length reads. The method was immunoSEQ multiplex PCR; TCRdb's version includes in-frame clones alone and lacks a portion of them. The DNA gave D and trimming, while V, J and clone size come from that table. Of 2 million to 2.5 million clones listed, about 92% are singletons.

V and J are TRBV7-9 and TRBJ2-2; D is unclear. What was sequenced was naive CD8+ T cells from PBMCs. The receptor comes from a man younger than 30 in good health. Some clones in this sample may be carry-over from other donors' samples. CDR3 bases: TGTGCCAGCAGCTCCACGTTAGGCTCCGGGGAGCTGTTTTTT. It encodes CASSSTLGSGELFF.